This T cell receptor beta chain was documented in a study of cytomegalovirus exposure and HLA in healthy donors. Findings of the study overall: In a later analysis, HLA-C alleles had the fewest associated TCRs, DRB1 alleles the most. Association of a missense DCLRE1C variant with TCR beta V- and J-gene trimming was reported in a later analysis. A later analysis reportedly found that, within productive TCRs, an Asian-associated ancestry cluster had fewer N-insertions than the mean observed across the approximately 700 donors. Analyzed later, most CMV-associated TCR beta chains appeared HLA-restricted.

In the PCR, 60 Vbeta and 13 Jbeta primers were used. The table came from immunoSEQ multiplex PCR; TCRdb's copy has only in-frame clones and leaves some out. The table lists 130,000 or so clones, about 61% of them singletons. Germline assignment: CDR1 MDHEN and CDR2 SYDVKM. The germline V and J ends were trimmed by 5 bases and 0 bases, with 12 bases remaining between them. This CDR3 contains 15 residues. Comments on this clone: Its antigen is unidentified.

This receptor was identified in a woman between 40 and 50 years old in good health and CMV-seronegative. Sequenced material: PBMCs. The rearrangement links TRBV28 to TRBJ2-3; a weak D match, TRBD2 (6 bases). CDR3 sequence: CASSPSAGSTDTQYF. The CDR3 bases are TGTGCCAGCAGTCCCTCAGCGGGTAGCACAGATACGCAGTATTTT.